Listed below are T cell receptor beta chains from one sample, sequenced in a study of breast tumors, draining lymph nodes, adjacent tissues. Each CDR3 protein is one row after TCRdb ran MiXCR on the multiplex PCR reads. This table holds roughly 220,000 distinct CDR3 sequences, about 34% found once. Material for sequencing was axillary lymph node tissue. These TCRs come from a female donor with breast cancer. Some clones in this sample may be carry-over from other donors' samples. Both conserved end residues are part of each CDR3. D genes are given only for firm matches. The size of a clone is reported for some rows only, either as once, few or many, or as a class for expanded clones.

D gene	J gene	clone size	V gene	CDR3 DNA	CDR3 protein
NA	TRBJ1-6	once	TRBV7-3	TGTGCCAGCAGCTCGGGCGGGGGGAGGTCCTCCTCACCCCTCCACTTT	CASSSGGGRSSSPLHF
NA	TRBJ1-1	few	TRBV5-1	TGCGCCAGCAGCTTGTGGGCAGGGGTGGTCACTGAAGCTTTCTTT	CASSLWAGVVTEAFF
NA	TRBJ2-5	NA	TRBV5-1	TGCGCCAGCAGCATCACAGGGGCCCACCGGGAGACCCAAGAGACCCAGTACTTC	CASSITGAHRETQETQYF
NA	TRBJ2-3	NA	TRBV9	TGTGCCAGCAGGACAGCCGGGGTAGGGCAAGATACGCAGTATTTT	CASRTAGVGQDTQYF
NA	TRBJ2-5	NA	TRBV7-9	TGTGCCAGCAGCCCCCCCGGGCCGCCACAAGAGACCCAGTACTTC	CASSPPGPPQETQYF
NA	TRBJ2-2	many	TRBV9	TGTGCCAGCAGCGTCGCCCAGCTAGCGAACACCGGGGAGCTGTTTTTT	CASSVAQLANTGELFF
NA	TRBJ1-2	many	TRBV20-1	TGCAGTCCAAGACAGGACTCTAACTATGGCTACACCTTC	CSPRQDSNYGYTF
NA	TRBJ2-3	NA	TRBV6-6	TGTGCCAGCAATTTTGGCGCAGATACGCAGTATTTT	CASNFGADTQYF
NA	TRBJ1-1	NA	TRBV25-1	TGTGCCAGCAGGGTGGAGGCCTACTCTGAAGCTTTCTTT	CASRVEAYSEAFF
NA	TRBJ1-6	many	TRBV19	TGTGCCAGTAGTATTGGAGTATCACCCCTCCACTTT	CASSIGVSPLHF
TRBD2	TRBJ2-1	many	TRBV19	TGTGCCAGTAGCCGGACTAGCGGGATGAATGAGCAGTTCTTC	CASSRTSGMNEQFF
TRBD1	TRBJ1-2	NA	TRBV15	TGTGCCCAGGACAGGAGCTATGGCTACACCTTC	CAQDRSYGYTF
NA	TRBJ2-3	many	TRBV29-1	TGCAGCGTTGTTCCGGACAGCACAGATACGCAGTATTTT	CSVVPDSTDTQYF
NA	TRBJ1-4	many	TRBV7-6	TGTGCCAGCAGCCTCGCAACTAATGAAAAACTGTTTTTT	CASSLATNEKLFF
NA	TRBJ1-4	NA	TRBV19	TGTGCCAGTAGCACCGGACGGTTTGGTGAAAAACTGTTTTTT	CASSTGRFGEKLFF
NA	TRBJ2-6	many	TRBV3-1	TGTGCCAGCAGCCGGGACCCTACAGGGACTGGGGCCAACGTCCTGACTTTC	CASSRDPTGTGANVLTF
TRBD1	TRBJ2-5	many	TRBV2	TGTGCCAGCAGGGACAGGGACGGGACCCAGTACTTC	CASRDRDGTQYF
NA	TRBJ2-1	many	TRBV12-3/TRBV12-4	TGTGCCAGCAGTCCCAGCGGGCGGAACAATGAGCAGTTCTTC	CASSPSGRNNEQFF
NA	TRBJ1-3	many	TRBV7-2	TGTGCCAGCAGCCCCCAGGCTACCTCTGGAAACACCATATATTTT	CASSPQATSGNTIYF
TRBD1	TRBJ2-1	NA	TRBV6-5	TGTGCCAGCAGTTACTCGTATACAGGGGATAATGAGCAGCTCTTC	CASSYSYTGDNEQLF
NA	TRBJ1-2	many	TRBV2	TGTGCCAGCAGCTTACTCAGGGGAGGCTACACCTTC	CASSLLRGGYTF
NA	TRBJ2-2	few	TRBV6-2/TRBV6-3	TGTGCCAGCAGTCACCTCCGGGTTCGCGGGGAGCTGTTTTTT	CASSHLRVRGELFF
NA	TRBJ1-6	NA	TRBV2	TGTGCCAGCAGTGTTCGGGGGGCCTCCTATAATTCACCCCTCCACTTT	CASSVRGASYNSPLHF
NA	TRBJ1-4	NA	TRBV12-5	TGTGCTAGTGGTCCGACAGGAAATAATGAAAAACTGTTTTTT	CASGPTGNNEKLFF
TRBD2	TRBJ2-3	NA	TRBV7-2	TGTGCCAGCACCGGGGGGACAGATACGCAGTATTTT	CASTGGTDTQYF
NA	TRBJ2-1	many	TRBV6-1	TGTGCCAGCAGTGACGGCCTCATACGGGTCCGACGGTTCTTC	CASSDGLIRVRRFF
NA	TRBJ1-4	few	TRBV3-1	TGTGCCAGCAGCCAAGATGGGGGGAAGCTTGAAAAACTGTTTTTT	CASSQDGGKLEKLFF
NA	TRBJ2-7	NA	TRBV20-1	TGCAGTGCTAGAGAGGGGAGATCCTACGAGCAGTACTTC	CSAREGRSYEQYF
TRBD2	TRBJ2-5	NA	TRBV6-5	TGTGCCAGCAGTTACTCATCCAGCGGGGGGGCGGGTGTCTACTTC	CASSYSSSGGAGVYF
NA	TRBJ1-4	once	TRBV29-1	TGCAGCCTGACGGGTAATGAAAAACTGTTTTTT	CSLTGNEKLFF
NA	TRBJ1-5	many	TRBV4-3	TGCGCCAGCAGCCAAGATTGGGAGAGAATAGCTACAATAGGCAATCAGCCCCAGCATTTT	CASSQDWERIATIGNQPQHF
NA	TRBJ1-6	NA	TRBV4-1	TGCGCCAGCAGCCAAAGACAGGATAATTCACCCCTCCACTTT	CASSQRQDNSPLHF
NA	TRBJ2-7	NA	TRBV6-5	TGTGCCAGCAGACCCCCGAGGGCAGGGAACTACGAGCAGTACTTC	CASRPPRAGNYEQYF
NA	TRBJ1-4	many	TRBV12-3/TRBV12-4	TGTGCCAGCAGTTTAACTATAGGTGAAAAACTGTTTTTT	CASSLTIGEKLFF
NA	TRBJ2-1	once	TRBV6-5	TGTGCCATCAGTGAGTCCACGGGAGAGGGTGAGCAGTTCTTC	CAISESTGEGEQFF
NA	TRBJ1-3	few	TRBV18	TGTGCCAGCTCACCACGTGGGGGGCTGACTGGAAACACCATATATTTT	CASSPRGGLTGNTIYF
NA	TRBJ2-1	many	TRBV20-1	TGCAGTGCTCGGAGGGGAGCCGGAAGCTCCTACAATGAGCAGTTCTTC	CSARRGAGSSYNEQFF
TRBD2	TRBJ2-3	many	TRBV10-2	TGCGCCAGCAGTGAGCGAGGACTAGCGGGGAGTCGCACAGATACGCAGTATTTT	CASSERGLAGSRTDTQYF
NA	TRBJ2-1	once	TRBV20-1	TGCAGTTACTCGAGTCTAGCGATGATATACAATGAGCAGTTCTTC	CSYSSLAMIYNEQFF
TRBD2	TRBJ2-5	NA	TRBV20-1	TGCAGTGCTAGAGATCGACTAGCTTACCTCCAAGAGACCCAGTACTTC	CSARDRLAYLQETQYF